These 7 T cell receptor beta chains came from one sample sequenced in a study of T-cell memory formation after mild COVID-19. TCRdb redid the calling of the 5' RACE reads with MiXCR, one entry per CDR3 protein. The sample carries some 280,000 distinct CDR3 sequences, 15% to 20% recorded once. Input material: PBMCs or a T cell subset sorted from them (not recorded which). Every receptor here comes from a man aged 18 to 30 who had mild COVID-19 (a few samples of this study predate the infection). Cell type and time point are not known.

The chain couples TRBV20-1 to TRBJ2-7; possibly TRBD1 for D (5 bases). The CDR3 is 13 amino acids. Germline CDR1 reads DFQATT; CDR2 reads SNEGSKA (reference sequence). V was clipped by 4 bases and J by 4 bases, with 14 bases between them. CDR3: CSATKRGLYEQYF. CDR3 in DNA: TGCAGTGCTACAAAAAGGGGTCTGTACGAGCAGTACTTC.

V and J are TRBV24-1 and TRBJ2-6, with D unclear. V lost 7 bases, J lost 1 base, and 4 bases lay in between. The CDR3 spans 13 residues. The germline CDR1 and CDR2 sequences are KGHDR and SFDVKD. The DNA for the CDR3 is TGTGCCACCAGACCTTCTGGGGCCAACGTCCTGACTTTC. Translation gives CATRPSGANVLTF.

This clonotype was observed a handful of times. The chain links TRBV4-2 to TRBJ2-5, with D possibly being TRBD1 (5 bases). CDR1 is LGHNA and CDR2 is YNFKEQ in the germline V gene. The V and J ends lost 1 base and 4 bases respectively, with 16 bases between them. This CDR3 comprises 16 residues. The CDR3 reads CASSQVPVMGRETQYF. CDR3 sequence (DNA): TGTGCCAGCAGCCAAGTTCCAGTGATGGGGCGAGAGACCCAGTACTTC.

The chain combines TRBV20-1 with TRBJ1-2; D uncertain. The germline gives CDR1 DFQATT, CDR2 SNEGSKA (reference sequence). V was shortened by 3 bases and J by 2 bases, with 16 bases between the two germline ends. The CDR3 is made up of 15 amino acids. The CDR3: CSARQSLKWNYGYTF. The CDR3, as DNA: TGCAGTGCTAGGCAGTCCCTCAAATGGAACTATGGCTACACCTTC.

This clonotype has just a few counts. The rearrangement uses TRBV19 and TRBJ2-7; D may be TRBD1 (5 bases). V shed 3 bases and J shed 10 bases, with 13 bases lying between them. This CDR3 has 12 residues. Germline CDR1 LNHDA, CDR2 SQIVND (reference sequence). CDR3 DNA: TGTGCCAGTAGTATCCGCAGGGTGGAACAGTACGTC. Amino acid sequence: CASSIRRVEQYV.

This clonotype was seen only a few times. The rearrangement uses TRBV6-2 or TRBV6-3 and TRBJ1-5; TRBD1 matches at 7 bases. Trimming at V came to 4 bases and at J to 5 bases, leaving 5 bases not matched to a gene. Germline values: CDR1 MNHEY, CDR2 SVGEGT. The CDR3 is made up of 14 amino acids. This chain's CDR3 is CASSFVRGDQPQHF. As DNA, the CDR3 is TGTGCCAGCAGTTTCGTCAGGGGGGATCAGCCCCAGCATTTT.

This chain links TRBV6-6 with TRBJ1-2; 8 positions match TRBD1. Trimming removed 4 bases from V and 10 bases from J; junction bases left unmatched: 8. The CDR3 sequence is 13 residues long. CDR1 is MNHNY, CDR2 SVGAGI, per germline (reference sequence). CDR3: CASSWGAGGAYTF. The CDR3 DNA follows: TGTGCCAGCAGTTGGGGGGCAGGGGGCGCCTACACCTTC.